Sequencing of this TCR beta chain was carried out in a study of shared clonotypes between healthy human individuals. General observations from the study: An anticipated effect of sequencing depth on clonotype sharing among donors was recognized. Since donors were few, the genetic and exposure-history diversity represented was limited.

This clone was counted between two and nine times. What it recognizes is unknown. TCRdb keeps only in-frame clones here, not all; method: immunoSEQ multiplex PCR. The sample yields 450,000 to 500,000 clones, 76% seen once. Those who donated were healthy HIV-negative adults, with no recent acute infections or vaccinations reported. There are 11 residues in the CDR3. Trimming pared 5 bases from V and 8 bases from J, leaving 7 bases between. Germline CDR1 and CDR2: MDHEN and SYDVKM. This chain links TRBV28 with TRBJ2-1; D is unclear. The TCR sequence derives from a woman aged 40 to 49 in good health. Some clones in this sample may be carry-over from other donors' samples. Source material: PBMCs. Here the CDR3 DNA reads TGTGCCAGCAGTGCTATCTATGAGCAGTTCTTC. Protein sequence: CASSAIYEQFF.